Below, 29 T cell receptor beta chains from the same sample are listed, as sequenced in a study of post-analysis software for immune sequencing data. The study, taken as a whole, reports: Four to six TRBV segments were significantly more frequent in patients than in controls. TRBV5-6, TRBV5-1 and TRBV20-1 were among these segments.

TCR beta cDNA libraries had unique molecular identifiers. One entry per CDR3 protein results from TCRdb running MiXCR on the PCR reads. This sample carries about 540,000 distinct CDR3 sequences, 30% to 40% of them seen once, and the ten largest clones take about 5.6%. No antigen has been assigned to these receptors. Sequencing was done on a sample of blood. These TCRs come from a girl aged 2 to 17 with multiple sclerosis.

This clonotype was seen ten or more times. J is TRBJ1-2 and V is TRBV10-2; D might be TRBD1 (6 bases). The CDR3 length is 13 residues. V was cut by 3 bases and J by 2 bases, with 7 bases left in between. Looked up from germline, CDR1 is WSHSY and CDR2 is SAAADI. In DNA, the CDR3 is TGCGCCAGCAGTGATAGGGGGAACTATGGCTACACCTTC. This sequence encodes CASSDRGNYGYTF.

This clonotype was observed a handful of times. The chain carries TRBV6-5 and TRBJ1-5, with no clear D. Germline V gene data show CDR1 as MNHEY and CDR2 as SVGAGI. V lost 0 bases and J lost 6, with 9 bases in between. This CDR3 region has 14 residues. The CDR3 DNA sequence: TGTGCCAGCAGTTACTCTCGCACGGGTCAGCCCCAGCATTTT. Encoded protein: CASSYSRTGQPQHF.

V usage is TRBV4-1 and J usage is TRBJ2-3; D is tentatively TRBD1 or TRBD2 (6 bases each). Germline V gives CDR1 MGHRA, CDR2 YSYEKL. CDR3 length: 14 amino acids. Deletions cut 2 bases from V and 5 bases from J, with 11 bases between. CDR3 DNA sequence: TGCGCCAGCAGCCAAAAAGGGGGGAGAGATACGCAGTATTTT. It specifies CASSQKGGRDTQYF.

The V call is TRBV4-2, the J call TRBJ2-5; 7 bases line up with TRBD2. The CDR3 is made up of 15 amino acids. Trimming cost V 4 bases and J 3 bases; bases outside gene matches: 8. The germline gives CDR1 LGHNA, CDR2 YNFKEQ. The CDR3 sequence: CASSPSALAEETQYF. The CDR3 coding sequence is TGTGCCAGCAGCCCCAGCGCCCTAGCGGAAGAGACCCAGTACTTC.

This rearrangement joins TRBV10-1 to TRBJ2-3; no clear D gene. This CDR3 has 14 amino acids. V lost 5 bases and J 5 bases, leaving 14 bases between the germline ends. The germline CDR1 and CDR2 sequences are WNHNN and SYGVQD (reference sequence). CDR3 amino acids: CASSLYNRRDTQYF. The CDR3 nucleotides read TGCGCCAGCAGTCTATATAACCGCCGAGATACGCAGTATTTT.

The V gene is TRBV6-1, the J gene TRBJ2-1; tentative D call: TRBD1 (5 bases). The V end lost 0 bases, the J end lost 1 base, and 7 bases lay between the germline ends. Germline CDR1 MNHNS, CDR2 SASEGT. CDR3 size: 15 residues. CDR3 DNA sequence: TGTGCCAGCAGTGAAGCAAAGGGGTCCTACAATGAGCAGTTCTTC. This translates into CASSEAKGSYNEQFF.

In regard to this clonotype: An end of the junction differs from the germline gene, which may be a read error. This chain uses TRBV9 with TRBJ2-7; 11 nucleotides align to TRBD2. Germline lookup yields CDR1 SGDLS and CDR2 YYNGEE. The CDR3 covers 16 residues. As DNA, the CDR3 is TGTGCCAGCAGCACAGGGCCGACTAGCGGGGCCTACGGGCAGTACTTC. As protein: CASSTGPTSGAYGQYF.

This clonotype was observed a handful of times. The V call is TRBV20-1, the J call TRBJ1-1; no clear D. The CDR3 contains 13 residues. Germline CDR1 and CDR2: DFQATT and SNEGSKA (reference sequence). The CDR3 DNA reads as TGCAGCGGCAGCGCCCTCGGGGACACTGAAGCTTTCTTT. It encodes CSGSALGDTEAFF.

This clonotype has more than one count but fewer than ten. This chain links TRBV27 with TRBJ2-6; unclear D gene. V shed 6 bases and J shed 2 bases, with 14 bases lying between them. CDR3 length equals 16 residues. Looked up from germline, CDR1 is MNHEY and CDR2 is SMNVEV (reference sequence). CDR3 in DNA: TGTGCCAGCAGCCCCCTCCAGGCGGCTGGGGCCAACGTCCTGACTTTC. This translates into CASSPLQAAGANVLTF.

This clonotype has a handful of counts. The rearrangement uses TRBV5-1 and TRBJ1-2; D gene uncertain. The germline V and J ends were trimmed by 0 bases and 6 bases, with 9 bases remaining between them. The CDR3 has 13 residues. Germline V gives CDR1 SGHRS, CDR2 YFSETQ. CDR3 sequence reads: CASSLVWGDGYTF. The DNA for the CDR3 is TGCGCCAGCAGCTTGGTATGGGGTGATGGCTACACCTTC.

This clonotype was recorded a few times. J is TRBJ1-1 and V is TRBV13; 7 nucleotides agree with TRBD1. Trimming cost V 5 bases and J 3 bases; bases outside gene matches: 15. The CDR3 spans 17 residues. Germline lookup yields CDR1 PRHDT and CDR2 FYEKMQ (reference sequence). CDR3 in DNA: TGTGCCAGCAGCCTCAGACAGGGACACCTCTCTGACACTGAAGCTTTCTTT. Amino acids: CASSLRQGHLSDTEAFF.

About this clonotype itself: Compared with germline, one end of the junction differs, possibly owing to a read error. The CDR3 sequence is CAGSVNRGLGANVLTF. The CDR3 DNA sequence: TGTGCCGGCAGCGTCAACAGGGGGCTTGGGGCCAACGTCCTGACTTTC. V and J are TRBV9 and TRBJ2-6, with 9 nucleotides matching TRBD1. The CDR3 has 16 amino acids. Looked up from germline, CDR1 is SGDLS and CDR2 is YYNGEE.

At least ten counts were recorded for this clonotype. V gene TRBV20-1 combines with J gene TRBJ2-1; D unresolved. This CDR3 is 10 amino acids long. Per the germline V gene, CDR1 is DFQATT and CDR2 is SNEGSKA (reference sequence). V was shortened by 4 bases and J by 6 bases, with 4 bases between the two germline ends. The CDR3 DNA reads TGCAGTGCTAACGGCAATGAGCAGTTCTTC. Protein product: CSANGNEQFF.

This clonotype was counted only a few times. The chain couples TRBV7-3 to TRBJ2-4; 9 bases fit TRBD1. The J call may be faulty, since TRBJ2-7 better matches the DNA end. The CDR3 runs to 14 residues. Germline CDR1 and CDR2: SGHTA and FQGTGA. CDR3 residues: CASSLTGGGNEQYF. For the CDR3, the DNA is TGTGCCAGCAGCCTTACAGGGGGCGGCAACGAGCAGTACTTC.

This clonotype was recorded a few times. The chain carries TRBV20-1 and TRBJ2-1; TRBD2 matches at 7 bases. The V segment lost 5 bases and the J segment 2 bases; nucleotides outside the gene matches: 6. Germline V gene sequence: CDR1 DFQATT, CDR2 SNEGSKA (reference sequence). The CDR3 length is 14 residues. The DNA for the CDR3 is TGCAGTGCTTCGCCGGGAGGCACCTACAATGAGCAGTTCTTC. Its translation is CSASPGGTYNEQFF.

CDR3 protein: CASRSSLRAGANVLTF. The CDR3 region has the DNA TGTGCCAGCAGGTCCTCCTTAAGGGCAGGGGCCAACGTCCTGACTTTC. The gene calls are TRBV6-5 and TRBJ2-6, with unresolved D. Trimming shortened V by 6 bases and J by 4 bases, and 16 bases separated the two germline ends. The CDR3 consists of 16 residues. Germline CDR1 MNHEY, CDR2 SVGAGI.

This clonotype was recorded a few times. V and J are TRBV2 and TRBJ2-4; D is tentatively TRBD1 or TRBD2 (5 bases each). The length of the CDR3 is 14 residues. CDR1 is SNHLY, CDR2 FYNNEI, per germline. Trimming removed 3 bases from V and 9 bases from J, with 15 bases in between. This CDR3 reads CASSEGDGLSIQYF. CDR3 sequence (DNA): TGTGCCAGCAGTGAGGGGGACGGATTGTCCATTCAGTACTTC.

The rearrangement links TRBV28 to TRBJ2-3; tentative D call: TRBD1 (5 bases). Germline V gene data show CDR1 as MDHEN and CDR2 as SYDVKM. The V end lost 5 bases, the J end lost 6 bases, and 15 bases lay between the germline ends. There are 14 residues in the CDR3. Here the CDR3 DNA reads TGTGCCAGCAGTCTTACAGGAGCAATTGATACGCAGTATTTT. Translating it yields CASSLTGAIDTQYF.

This clonotype appeared once. The chain couples TRBV12-3 or TRBV12-4 to TRBJ1-2; tentatively, D is TRBD1 (5 bases). Trimming pared 5 bases from V and 4 bases from J, leaving 14 bases between. The CDR3 runs to 14 residues. The CDR3 loop reads CASSPSRGSYGYTF. The DNA of the CDR3 is TGTGCCAGCAGTCCCAGTAGGGGAAGCTATGGCTACACCTTC.

This chain joins TRBV6-2 or TRBV6-3 and TRBJ2-7; the D gene is possibly TRBD1 (6 bases). Germline CDR1 MNHEY, CDR2 SVGEGT. The ends were cut back, 2 bases at V and 8 bases at J, with 19 bases in the middle. The CDR3 has 15 residues. In DNA form, the CDR3 reads TGTGCCAGCAGTTACGCCGGGACACCTAGAATCCAGCAGTACTTC. Encoded protein: CASSYAGTPRIQQYF.

In this sample, this clonotype turned up a few times. The chain is built from TRBV29-1 and TRBJ2-7, with 8 bases fitting TRBD1. Germline lookup yields CDR1 SQVTM and CDR2 ANQGSEA. This CDR3 has 13 amino acids. Germline trimming cut 8 bases from V and 3 bases from J; bases unmatched to any gene: 9. The CDR3 DNA reads TGCAGCTACCTTGGGACAGGAGACTACGAGCAGTACTTC. It yields the protein CSYLGTGDYEQYF.

The CDR3 reads CASSQDEGRNYGYTF. CDR3 DNA sequence: TGTGCCAGCAGCCAAGACGAGGGGCGCAACTATGGCTACACCTTC. The gene calls are TRBV3-1 and TRBJ1-2, with D possibly being TRBD1 (5 bases). V lost 0 bases to trimming and J lost 2 bases, with 10 bases between them. CDR1 and CDR2 (germline): LGHDT, YNNKEL (reference sequence). The CDR3 extends over 15 amino acids.

The chain couples TRBV20-1 to TRBJ2-1, with D possibly matching TRBD2 (6 bases). The V gene's germline CDR1 is DFQATT and CDR2 SNEGSKA (reference sequence). The CDR3 is made up of 14 amino acids. V lost 3 bases, J lost 4 bases, and 13 bases lay in between. CDR3 coding DNA: TGCAGTGCTAGTTCCCCGGGGGAATACAATGAGCAGTTCTTC. Residues: CSASSPGEYNEQFF.

About this clonotype: Because it lacks the conserved phenylalanine or tryptophan at the end, this CDR3 is likely a read error. This chain links TRBV7-9 with TRBJ1-6; D possibly corresponds to TRBD1 (5 bases). Trimming cost V 6 bases and J 4 bases, with 13 bases left between them. The CDR3 covers 15 residues. Germline V gene data show CDR1 as SEHNR and CDR2 as FQNEAQ (reference sequence). The CDR3 spells CASRPDKGYNSPLHL. The DNA of the CDR3 is TGTGCCAGCAGACCGGACAAAGGATATAATTCACCCCTCCACTTG.

This chain connects TRBV5-5 to TRBJ2-5; a possible D gene is TRBD2 (6 bases). With 5 bases removed from V and 5 bases from J, the gap between germline ends came to 13 bases. This CDR3 is 13 amino acids long. Germline loops: CDR1 SGHKS, CDR2 YYEKEE (reference sequence). CDR3 in amino acids: CASRRLGIETQYF. As DNA, the CDR3 is TGTGCCAGCAGACGACTAGGGATCGAGACCCAGTACTTC. Variable domain in full (rest from reference TRBV5-5 and TRBJ2-5): DAGVTQSPTHLIKTRGQQVTLRCSPISGHKSVSWYQQVLGQGPQFIFQYYEKEERGRGNFPDRFSARQFPNYSSELNVNALLLGDSALYLCASRRLGIETQYFGPGTRLLVL.

The V gene is TRBV29-1, the J gene TRBJ1-5; 10 bases align to TRBD1. The CDR3 spans 13 residues. The V gene's germline CDR1 is SQVTM and CDR2 ANQGSEA. V dropped 6 bases and J dropped 4; count of bases not matched to a gene: 3. CDR3 amino acids: CSVRTGGNQPQHF. CDR3 nucleotide sequence: TGCAGCGTCCGGACAGGGGGAAATCAGCCCCAGCATTTT.

This chain connects TRBV29-1 to TRBJ1-2, with D possibly matching TRBD1 (6 bases). Germline CDR1 reads SQVTM; CDR2 reads ANQGSEA. CDR3 length equals 13 residues. The V end lost 6 bases, the J end lost 8 bases, and 19 bases lay between the germline ends. In DNA, the CDR3 is TGCAGCGTACCTCCGAGAGGGGGTGACGGCTACACCTTC. Translation gives CSVPPRGGDGYTF.

The genes are TRBV28 and TRBJ2-7, with D hard to call. The CDR3 covers 13 residues. The germline V gene encodes CDR1 MDHEN and CDR2 SYDVKM. Trimming cost V 5 bases and J 0 bases, with 8 bases left between them. The CDR3 region has the DNA TGTGCCAGCAGTGACGGGCTCTCCTACGAGCAGTACTTC. The encoded protein is CASSDGLSYEQYF.

V and J are TRBV7-3 and TRBJ2-3; 8 bases line up with TRBD1. CDR1 and CDR2 (germline): SGHTA, FQGTGA. The CDR3 covers 14 residues. J gave up 2 bases and V 3 bases, and 1 base lay outside the gene matches. For the CDR3, the DNA is TGTGCCAGCAGCTTCAGGGGGCACACAGATACGCAGTATTTT. This gives the protein CASSFRGHTDTQYF. Using reference TRBV7-3 and TRBJ2-3 for the parts outside the CDR3, the full variable domain is GAGVSQTPSNKVTEKGKYVELRCDPISGHTALYWYRQSLGQGPEFLIYFQGTGAADDSGLPNDRFFAVRPEGSVSTLKIQRTERGDSAVYLCASSFRGHTDTQYFGPGTRLTVL.